Ten or more counts support the clone carrying this TCR beta chain. The sample is drawn from a study of regulatory T cells in long-lasting Graves disease. Study-wide context: The antithyroid drugs taken by newly diagnosed Graves' patients had been used for under 3 months.

Time point noted: newly diagnosed GD, antithyroid drugs for less than 3 months. The TCR library was made from RNA that had been extracted from PBMCs in TRIzol. An endocrinology department in Xi'an, China, supplied the patients. Both iRepertoire HTBI primers and Arm-PCR of CDR3 regions were used to build the TCR beta libraries. MiXCR, applied by TCRdb to the multiplex PCR reads, yields one record per CDR3 protein. Of 580,000 or so distinct CDR3 sequences in the sample, about 16% were seen once. In addition, the sample was reused for a study of T cells in Graves' hyperthyroidism and ophthalmopathy.

The origin of this receptor is a man aged 18 to 29 with Graves disease. The sequences come from peripheral blood mononuclear cells (PBMCs), collected at new diagnosis, from a patient treated with antithyroid drugs.

CDR3 nucleotides: TGTGCCAGCAGCTCCCGAGGAGGGCCTAGCACAGATACGCAGTATTTT. Translating gives CASSSRGGPSTDTQYF. The chain has TRBV6-1 and TRBJ2-3; D may be TRBD2 (6 bases). Trimming took off 6 bases at V and 0 bases at J, with 16 bases between the two ends. The CDR3 is made up of 16 amino acids. Germline values: CDR1 MNHNS, CDR2 SASEGT.